This T cell receptor beta chain was sequenced in a study of identifying expanded T cells in peripheral blood. TCRdb's table, derived via immunoSEQ multiplex PCR, lists solely in-frame clones and lacks some. This sample has roughly 96,000 clones, with roughly 90% found just once. Study-wide findings and caveats: Roughly two-week clone count variance significantly increased as total template count grew. Differentially abundant clones: around 1.1 between replicates, roughly 16 at about two weeks, 19 to 20 at four.

The CDR3 spans 19 residues. V was clipped by 4 bases and J by 0 bases; unmatched bases: 10. The germline gives CDR1 SGHRS, CDR2 YFSETQ. Concerning this clone itself: Its matching antigen is unknown.

The clonotype originates from a person between 18 and 69 years old in good health. Sequenced input: blood. This chain joins TRBV5-1 and TRBJ2-2; 12 nucleotides align to TRBD2. CDR3 nucleotides: TGCGCCAGCAGCAGTCCGGGACTAGCGGGCGACACGAACACCGGGGAGCTGTTTTTT. Translation gives CASSSPGLAGDTNTGELFF.